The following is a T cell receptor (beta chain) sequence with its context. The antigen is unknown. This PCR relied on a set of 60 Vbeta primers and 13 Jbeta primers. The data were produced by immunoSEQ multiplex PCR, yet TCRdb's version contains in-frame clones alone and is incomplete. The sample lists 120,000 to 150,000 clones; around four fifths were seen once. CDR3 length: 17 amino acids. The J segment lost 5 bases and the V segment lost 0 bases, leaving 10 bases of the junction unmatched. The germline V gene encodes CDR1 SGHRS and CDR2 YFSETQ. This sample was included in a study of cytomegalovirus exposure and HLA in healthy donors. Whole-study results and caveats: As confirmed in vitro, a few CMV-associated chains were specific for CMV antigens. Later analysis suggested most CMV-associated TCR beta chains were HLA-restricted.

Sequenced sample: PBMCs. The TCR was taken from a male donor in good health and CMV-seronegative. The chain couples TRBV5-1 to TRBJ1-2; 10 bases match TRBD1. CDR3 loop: CASSLAGGTGAFYGYTF. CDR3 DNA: TGCGCCAGCAGCTTGGCCGGGGGGACAGGGGCCTTTTATGGCTACACCTTC.